The T cell receptor beta chain under discussion was sequenced for a study of monozygotic twins with inflammatory bowel disease. Findings and limits, study-wide: A distinction between different T cell subtypes was not possible.

Every TCR library consumed around 4,000 ng of total RNA. TCRdb reprocessed the 5' RACE reads and reports one entry per CDR3 protein, with no DNA. In total, the table holds nearly 450,000 distinct CDR3 sequences. A word on this clonotype: No antigen is known for it.

CDR3 length: 14 amino acids. The germline CDR1 and CDR2 sequences are SGHDT and YYEEEE. This receptor was obtained from a human donor with ulcerative colitis or Crohn's disease, or a healthy co-twin of an affected twin (not recorded which). Sequencing used blood. V is TRBV5-6 and J is TRBJ2-5; the D gene TCRdb calls, TRBD1, cannot be checked with no DNA. The CDR3 region is CASSLEQGKETQYF.